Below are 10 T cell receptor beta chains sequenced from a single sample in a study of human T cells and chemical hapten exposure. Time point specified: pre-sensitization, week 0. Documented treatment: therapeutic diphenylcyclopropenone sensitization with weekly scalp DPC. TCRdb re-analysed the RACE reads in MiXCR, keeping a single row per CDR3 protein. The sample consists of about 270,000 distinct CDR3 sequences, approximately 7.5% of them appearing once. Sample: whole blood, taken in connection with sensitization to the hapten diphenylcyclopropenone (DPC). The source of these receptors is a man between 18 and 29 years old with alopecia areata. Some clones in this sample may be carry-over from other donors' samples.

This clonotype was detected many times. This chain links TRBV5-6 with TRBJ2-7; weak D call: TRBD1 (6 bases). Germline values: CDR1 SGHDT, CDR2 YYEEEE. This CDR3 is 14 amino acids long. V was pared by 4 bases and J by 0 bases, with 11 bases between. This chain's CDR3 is CASSLLQGSYEQYV. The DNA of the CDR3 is TGTGCCAGCAGCCTATTACAGGGCTCCTACGAGCAGTACGTC.

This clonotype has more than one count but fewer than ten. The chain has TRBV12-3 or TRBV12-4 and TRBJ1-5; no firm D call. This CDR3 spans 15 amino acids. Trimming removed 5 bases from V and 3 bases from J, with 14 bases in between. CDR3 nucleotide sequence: TGTGCCAGCAGTGCCGACGGAGCCTACAATCAGCCCCAGCATTTT. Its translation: CASSADGAYNQPQHF.

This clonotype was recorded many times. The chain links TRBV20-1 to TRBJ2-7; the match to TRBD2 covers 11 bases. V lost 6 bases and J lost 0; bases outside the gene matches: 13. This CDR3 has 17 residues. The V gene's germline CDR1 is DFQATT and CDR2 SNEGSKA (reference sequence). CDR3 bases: TGCAGTGCGCGTGCTAGCGGGGGGACGTCGGCCTCCTACGAGCAGTACGTC. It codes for CSARASGGTSASYEQYV.

The CDR3 nucleotides read TGTGCCATCAGTGGGGGGTCAGCAGGGCGCTTGACTGGGGCCAACGTCCTGACTTTC. Its translation is CAISGGSAGRLTGANVLTF. The V and J genes are TRBV10-3 and TRBJ2-6; D may be TRBD1 or TRBD2 (5 bases each). In germline, CDR1 is ENHRY, CDR2 SYGVKD. Trimming removed 4 bases from V and 2 bases from J, with 21 bases in between. CDR3 length: 19 residues.

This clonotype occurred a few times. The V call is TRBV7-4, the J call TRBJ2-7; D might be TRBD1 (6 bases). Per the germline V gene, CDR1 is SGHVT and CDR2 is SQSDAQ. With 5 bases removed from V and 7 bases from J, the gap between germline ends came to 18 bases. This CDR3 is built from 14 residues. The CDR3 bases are TGTGCCAGCAGCACCTGGACAGTCCGGGGTGAGCAGTACGTC. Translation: CASSTWTVRGEQYV.

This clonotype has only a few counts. DNA of the CDR3: TGTGCCAGCAGTTCACCCCCGTACGAGCAGTACTTC. Translated, it gives CASSSPPYEQYF. The chain is built from TRBV6-5 and TRBJ2-7; no definite D call. Germline-derived CDR1 and CDR2 are MNHEY and SVGAGI. This CDR3 comprises 12 residues. The V and J ends lost 4 bases and 4 bases respectively, with 8 bases between them.

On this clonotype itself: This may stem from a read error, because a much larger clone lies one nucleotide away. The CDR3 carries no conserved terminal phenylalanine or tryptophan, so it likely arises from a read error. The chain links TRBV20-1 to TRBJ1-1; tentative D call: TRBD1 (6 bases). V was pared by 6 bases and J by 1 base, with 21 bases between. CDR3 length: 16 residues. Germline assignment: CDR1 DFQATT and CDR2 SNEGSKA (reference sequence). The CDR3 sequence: CSARLQGYSKNTEAFS. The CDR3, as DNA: TGCAGTGCGAGGTTACAGGGTTACTCCAAGAACACTGAAGCTTTCTCT.

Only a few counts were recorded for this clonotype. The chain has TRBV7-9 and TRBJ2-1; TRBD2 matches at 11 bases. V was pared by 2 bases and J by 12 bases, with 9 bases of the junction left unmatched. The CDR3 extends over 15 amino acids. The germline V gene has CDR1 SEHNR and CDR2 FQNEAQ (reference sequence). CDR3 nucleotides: TGTGCCAGCAGCTTACTAGCGGGGGGCCCCAGCGGGCAGTTCTTC. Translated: CASSLLAGGPSGQFF.

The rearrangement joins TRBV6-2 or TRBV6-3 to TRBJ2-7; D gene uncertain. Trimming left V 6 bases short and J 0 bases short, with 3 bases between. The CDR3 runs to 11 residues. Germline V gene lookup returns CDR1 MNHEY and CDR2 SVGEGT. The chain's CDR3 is CASSASYEQYV. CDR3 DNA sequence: TGTGCCAGCAGCGCCTCCTACGAGCAGTACGTC.

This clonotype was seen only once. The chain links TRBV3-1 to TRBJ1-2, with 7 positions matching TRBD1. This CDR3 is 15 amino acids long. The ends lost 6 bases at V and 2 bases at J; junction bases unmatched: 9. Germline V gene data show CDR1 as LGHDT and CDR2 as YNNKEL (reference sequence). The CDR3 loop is CASRQTGQNNYGYTF. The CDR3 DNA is TGTGCCAGCAGACAAACGGGACAGAACAACTATGGCTACACCTTC.